Following are 15 T cell receptor beta chains from one sample sequenced in a study of T cells after yellow fever vaccination. TCRdb independently ran MiXCR on the 5' RACE reads; one entry per CDR3 protein. The table includes 500,000 to 650,000 distinct CDR3 sequences, about 17% detected once. The sample was PBMCs, taken less than 6 days after the first yellow fever vaccination. These receptors were collected from a man aged 18 to 30 who received the YFV17D yellow fever vaccine.

This clonotype occurred many times. The chain recombines TRBV5-1 with TRBJ2-7; 9 positions agree with TRBD2. The CDR3 length is 16 residues. The V segment lost 0 bases and the J segment 2 bases; nucleotides outside the gene matches: 6. Germline values: CDR1 SGHRS, CDR2 YFSETQ. This CDR3 is CASSLVPSGTTYEQYF. DNA of the CDR3: TGCGCCAGCAGCTTGGTGCCTAGCGGGACAACCTACGAGCAGTACTTC.

This clonotype has more than one count but fewer than ten. The chain recombines TRBV5-1 with TRBJ2-2; D is possibly TRBD2 (6 bases). The CDR3 covers 15 residues. Germline values: CDR1 SGHRS, CDR2 YFSETQ. The germline V and J ends were trimmed by 4 bases and 2 bases, with 12 bases remaining between them. CDR3 in amino acids: CASSRPGLNTGELFF. CDR3 nucleotides: TGCGCCAGCAGCCGCCCGGGACTTAACACCGGGGAGCTGTTTTTT.

This clonotype was seen many times. The CDR3 loop reads CASSHDSNQPQHF. CDR3 DNA: TGCGCCAGCAGCCACGACAGCAATCAGCCCCAGCATTTT. The chain joins TRBV5-1 to TRBJ1-5; D remains ambiguous. This CDR3 region has 13 residues. Between the trimmed V and J ends, which lost 4 bases and 1 base, there was a span of 6 bases. Germline V lookup: CDR1 SGHRS, CDR2 YFSETQ.

The chain links TRBV4-3 to TRBJ1-2, with a weak D call TRBD1 (6 bases). Germline V gene sequence: CDR1 LGHNA, CDR2 YSLEER. The V end lost 6 bases, the J end lost 7 bases, and 18 bases lay between the germline ends. The length of the CDR3 is 14 residues. This chain's CDR3 is CASRPGGGLSGYTF. The CDR3 DNA follows: TGCGCCAGCAGACCCGGCGGGGGGCTTAGTGGCTACACCTTC.

CDR3 residues: CASSPDSGLFYEQYF. CDR3 coding DNA: TGTGCCAGCAGCCCCGACTCAGGGCTCTTCTACGAGCAGTACTTC. V gene TRBV9 combines with J gene TRBJ2-7; possibly TRBD1 for D (5 bases). The germline V gene has CDR1 SGDLS and CDR2 YYNGEE. Trimming removed 4 bases from V and 3 bases from J, with 17 bases in between. CDR3 length: 15 amino acids. Supplemented by reference TRBV9 and TRBJ2-7, the full variable domain reads DSGVTQTPKHLITATGQRVTLRCSPRSGDLSVYWYQQSLDQGLQFLIQYYNGEERAKGNILERFSAQQFPDLHSELNLSSLELGDSALYFCASSPDSGLFYEQYFGPGTRLTVT.

This chain joins TRBV5-5 and TRBJ2-7; either TRBD1 or TRBD2 may fit D (5 bases each). Germline CDR1 SGHKS, CDR2 YYEKEE (reference sequence). V lost 0 bases to trimming and J lost 6 bases, with 13 bases between them. CDR3 size: 14 residues. The chain's CDR3 is CASSLEWGSGEQYV. The CDR3 nucleotides are TGTGCCAGCAGCTTGGAGTGGGGGAGTGGCGAGCAGTACGTC.

This clonotype has just a few counts. The chain carries TRBV5-8 and TRBJ1-5; D call uncertain. Germline lookup yields CDR1 SGHTS and CDR2 YDEGEE. The V end was cut by 5 bases, the J end by 12 bases, with 15 bases between. The CDR3 has 12 residues. The CDR3 is CASSRSTSRQHF. In DNA form, the CDR3 reads TGTGCCAGCAGTCGGAGTACCAGCCGCCAGCATTTT.

The chain joins TRBV29-1 to TRBJ2-6; a weak D match, TRBD2 (6 bases). CDR1 SQVTM and CDR2 ANQGSEA come from the germline V gene. V lost 6 bases and J 1 base, leaving 10 bases between the germline ends. The CDR3 covers 14 residues. CDR3 DNA sequence: TGCAGCGTAACTAGCCGGTCTGGGGCCAACGTCCTGACTTTC. Protein sequence: CSVTSRSGANVLTF.

The V and J genes are TRBV11-2 and TRBJ2-2; D is uncertain. This CDR3 has 15 amino acids. The V and J ends lost 3 bases and 1 base respectively, with 9 bases between them. Per the germline V gene, CDR1 is SGHAT and CDR2 is FQNNGV. CDR3: CASSLTQQNTGELFF. CDR3 bases: TGTGCCAGCAGCTTGACACAGCAGAACACCGGGGAGCTGTTTTTT.

V is TRBV11-2 and J is TRBJ2-2, with D unresolved. The CDR3 extends over 14 amino acids. V shed 1 base and J shed 9 bases, with 12 bases lying between them. Germline CDR1 and CDR2: SGHAT and FQNNGV. CDR3 loop: CASSLGVGIRELFF. In nucleotides, the CDR3 is TGTGCCAGCAGCTTAGGAGTGGGGATCCGGGAGCTGTTTTTT. Using reference TRBV11-2 and TRBJ2-2 for the parts outside the CDR3, the full variable domain is EAGVAQSPRYKIIEKRQSVAFWCNPISGHATLYWYQQILGQGPKLLIQFQNNGVVDDSQLPKDRFSAERLKGVDSTLKIQPAKLEDSAVYLCASSLGVGIRELFFGEGSRLTVL.

The chain employs TRBV11-2 and TRBJ1-6; D gene unclear. CDR3 size: 13 residues. Germline V lookup: CDR1 SGHAT, CDR2 FQNNGV. Trimming removed 1 base from V and 10 bases from J, with 8 bases in between. CDR3 in DNA: TGTGCCAGCAGCTTAGTCGAACTCTCACCCCTCCACTTT. This translates into CASSLVELSPLHF.

The chain is built from TRBV11-1 and TRBJ2-2; 10 nucleotides agree with TRBD1. Germline V gene sequence: CDR1 SGHAT, CDR2 FQDESV (reference sequence). Trimming at V came to 5 bases and at J to 5 bases, leaving 8 bases not matched to a gene. CDR3 size: 16 residues. CDR3 nucleotide sequence: TGTGCCAGCAGCCCCTGGGACAGGGGCGAGACCGGGGAGCTGTTTTTT. Translating gives CASSPWDRGETGELFF.

This rearrangement joins TRBV7-2 to TRBJ1-2, with D possibly TRBD1 on 5 matching bases. Germline V gene sequence: CDR1 SGHTA, CDR2 FQGNSA. Deletions cut 3 bases from V and 8 bases from J, with 13 bases between. This CDR3 has 13 amino acids. The CDR3 spells CASSFNGGDGYTF. DNA for the CDR3: TGTGCCAGCAGCTTTAACGGGGGGGACGGCTACACCTTC. Based on the CDR3 plus reference TRBV7-2 and TRBJ1-2, the full variable domain is GAGVSQSPSNKVTEKGKDVELRCDPISGHTALYWYRQSLGQGLEFLIYFQGNSAPDKSGLPSDRFSAERTGGSVSTLTIQRTQQEDSAVYLCASSFNGGDGYTFGSGTRLTVV.

The chain couples TRBV7-9 to TRBJ2-7, with unresolved D. Germline V gives CDR1 SEHNR, CDR2 FQNEAQ (reference sequence). There are 16 residues in the CDR3. Trimming pared 5 bases from V and 3 bases from J, leaving 20 bases between. This CDR3 reads CASSPPLPGSLYEQYF. The CDR3, as DNA: TGTGCCAGCAGCCCACCGTTGCCGGGCTCCCTCTACGAGCAGTACTTC.

This clonotype was seen ten or more times. Here the CDR3 reads CASSLWDPSLVNEQFF. The DNA of the CDR3 is TGCGCCAGCAGCTTATGGGACCCGTCCCTTGTCAATGAGCAGTTCTTC. The rearrangement joins TRBV5-1 to TRBJ2-1, with D perhaps being TRBD1 or TRBD2 (5 bases each). V shed 2 bases and J shed 6 bases, with 18 bases lying between them. CDR1 is SGHRS, CDR2 YFSETQ, per germline. The CDR3 has 16 residues.